A selection of T cell receptor beta chains follows, all from one sample in a study of human T cells and chemical hapten exposure. In TCRdb, the RACE reads were re-called with MiXCR into one record per CDR3 protein. Found here are about 360,000 distinct CDR3 sequences, roughly 5% of them singletons; the top ten hold under 3%. Specimen: whole blood, collected in connection with sensitization to the hapten diphenylcyclopropenone (DPC). The source is a woman aged 45-60 years with alopecia areata. Some clones in this sample may be carry-over from other donors' samples. Each CDR3 is given with its conserved first and last residue. Fields, in order: CDR3 length, J gene, D gene, V gene, clone size, CDR3 DNA, CDR3 protein. D genes are given only for firm matches. Size tells how often a clone was seen (once, few, many) or the class of an expanded clone, and some rows leave it out.

cdr3_length: 19; j_call: TRBJ2-4; d_call: TRBD2; v_call: TRBV6-5; clone_size: .; cdr3_nt: TGTGCCAGCAGTTACGCCGCTAGCGGGGGCATGGGGGCCAAAAACATTCAGTACTTC; cdr3_aa: CASSYAASGGMGAKNIQYF
cdr3_length: 13; j_call: TRBJ1-1; d_call: .; v_call: TRBV15; clone_size: many; cdr3_nt: TGTGCCACCAGCAGAGTCCTCAGGGAAGGAGCTTTCTTT; cdr3_aa: CATSRVLREGAFF
cdr3_length: 14; j_call: TRBJ2-7; d_call: .; v_call: TRBV5-1; clone_size: .; cdr3_nt: TGCGCCAGCAGCTTAGGACTGATCTCCTACGAGCAGTACTTC; cdr3_aa: CASSLGLISYEQYF
cdr3_length: 14; j_call: TRBJ2-1; d_call: .; v_call: TRBV29-1; clone_size: few; cdr3_nt: TGCAGCGTTGACTGGCGTAGTCCCTACAATGAGCAGTTCTTC; cdr3_aa: CSVDWRSPYNEQFF
cdr3_length: 13; j_call: TRBJ2-1; d_call: TRBD1; v_call: TRBV6-5; clone_size: many; cdr3_nt: TGTGCCGTGACCGGGACAGTATCCAATGAGCAGTTCTTC; cdr3_aa: CAVTGTVSNEQFF
cdr3_length: 13; j_call: TRBJ1-6; d_call: .; v_call: TRBV5-5; clone_size: many; cdr3_nt: TGTGCCAGCAGCTTGTCGGTTAATTCACCCCTCCACTTT; cdr3_aa: CASSLSVNSPLHF
cdr3_length: 16; j_call: TRBJ1-4; d_call: TRBD1; v_call: TRBV24-1; clone_size: few; cdr3_nt: TGTGCCACCAGTGATTTCCGGGACAGCTCAAATGAAAAACTGTTTTTT; cdr3_aa: CATSDFRDSSNEKLFF
cdr3_length: 14; j_call: TRBJ2-7; d_call: TRBD1; v_call: TRBV7-6; clone_size: .; cdr3_nt: TGTGCCAGCAGCGTAAGACAGGGTTCGTACGAGCAGTACTTC; cdr3_aa: CASSVRQGSYEQYF
cdr3_length: 16; j_call: TRBJ2-5; d_call: .; v_call: TRBV5-4; clone_size: .; cdr3_nt: TGTGCCAGCAGCTCGGGCCCCCTTCCCGAGCAAGAGACCCAGTACTTC; cdr3_aa: CASSSGPLPEQETQYF
cdr3_length: 14; j_call: TRBJ1-2; d_call: TRBD1; v_call: TRBV6-2/TRBV6-3; clone_size: .; cdr3_nt: TGTGCCAGCAGTTTCATACAGGGGGCGATTGGCTACACCTTC; cdr3_aa: CASSFIQGAIGYTF
cdr3_length: 12; j_call: TRBJ2-5; d_call: TRBD2; v_call: TRBV9; clone_size: many; cdr3_nt: TGTGCCAGCAGCGGCGGGGGGGAGACCCAGTACTTC; cdr3_aa: CASSGGGETQYF
cdr3_length: 13; j_call: TRBJ2-7; d_call: .; v_call: TRBV4-1; clone_size: .; cdr3_nt: TGCGCCAGCAGCCAAGAAGGGTTTAGCGAGCAGTACTTC; cdr3_aa: CASSQEGFSEQYF
cdr3_length: 11; j_call: TRBJ2-7; d_call: TRBD2; v_call: TRBV20-1; clone_size: .; cdr3_nt: TGCCGACTAGCCGACCCCTACGAGCAGTACTTC; cdr3_aa: CRLADPYEQYF
cdr3_length: 16; j_call: TRBJ2-1; d_call: .; v_call: TRBV7-9; clone_size: few; cdr3_nt: TGTGCCAGCAGCCCCGGGACCGCGTTGGGGTACAATGAGCAGTTCTTC; cdr3_aa: CASSPGTALGYNEQFF
cdr3_length: 16; j_call: TRBJ2-3; d_call: TRBD2; v_call: TRBV9; clone_size: .; cdr3_nt: TGTGCCAGCAGCGTAGGGTCTAGCGGGGGGGCTGATACGCAGTATTTT; cdr3_aa: CASSVGSSGGADTQYF
cdr3_length: 16; j_call: TRBJ2-2; d_call: TRBD1; v_call: TRBV6-5; clone_size: many; cdr3_nt: TGTGCCAGCAGAGACGCGGGACAGGGGATGAAGGAGGAGCTGTTTTTT; cdr3_aa: CASRDAGQGMKEELFF
cdr3_length: 12; j_call: TRBJ2-1; d_call: .; v_call: TRBV14; clone_size: few; cdr3_nt: TGTGCCAGCAGCCGGGCAGGACAGGAGCAGTTCTTC; cdr3_aa: CASSRAGQEQFF
cdr3_length: 17; j_call: TRBJ2-1; d_call: TRBD2; v_call: TRBV4-3; clone_size: few; cdr3_nt: TGCGCCAGCAGCCAAGCTCACCCTAGCGGGCCGGGCAATGAGCAGTTCTTC; cdr3_aa: CASSQAHPSGPGNEQFF
cdr3_length: 14; j_call: TRBJ1-1; d_call: .; v_call: TRBV2; clone_size: many; cdr3_nt: TGTGCCAGCAGAGGAGGGCAAACGGGGACTGAAGCTTTCTTT; cdr3_aa: CASRGGQTGTEAFF
cdr3_length: 15; j_call: TRBJ1-4; d_call: .; v_call: TRBV11-2; clone_size: .; cdr3_nt: TGTGCCAGCAGCCCATACTTTTCGGAGAATGAAAAACTGTTTTTT; cdr3_aa: CASSPYFSENEKLFF
cdr3_length: 15; j_call: TRBJ1-2; d_call: TRBD1; v_call: TRBV27; clone_size: many; cdr3_nt: TGTGCCAGCGGGGATTTGGGACAGGGAAGGTATGGCTACACCTTC; cdr3_aa: CASGDLGQGRYGYTF
cdr3_length: 15; j_call: TRBJ2-7; d_call: .; v_call: TRBV4-1; clone_size: .; cdr3_nt: TGCGCCAGCAGCTATCCGGGACGGGAGACCTACGAGCAGTACTTC; cdr3_aa: CASSYPGRETYEQYF
cdr3_length: 14; j_call: TRBJ2-4; d_call: .; v_call: TRBV6-1; clone_size: many; cdr3_nt: TGTGCCAGCAGAATTCTAGCAGCCAAAAACATTCAGTACTTC; cdr3_aa: CASRILAAKNIQYF
cdr3_length: 12; j_call: TRBJ2-1; d_call: .; v_call: TRBV6-2/TRBV6-3; clone_size: few; cdr3_nt: TGTGCCAGCAGTCTCTTAGCCAATGAGCAGTTCTTC; cdr3_aa: CASSLLANEQFF
cdr3_length: 13; j_call: TRBJ1-6; d_call: .; v_call: TRBV7-2; clone_size: .; cdr3_nt: TGTGCCAGCAGCTCTCGCGTGGAATCACCCCTCCACTTT; cdr3_aa: CASSSRVESPLHF
cdr3_length: 12; j_call: TRBJ1-1; d_call: .; v_call: TRBV10-3; clone_size: many; cdr3_nt: TGTGCCATCAGTGAGGGGGACACTGAAGCTTTCTTT; cdr3_aa: CAISEGDTEAFF
cdr3_length: 15; j_call: TRBJ2-6; d_call: TRBD1; v_call: TRBV4-3; clone_size: .; cdr3_nt: TGCGCCAGCAGCCAGGACAGGGTTGGGGCCAACGTCCTGACTTTC; cdr3_aa: CASSQDRVGANVLTF
cdr3_length: 16; j_call: TRBJ2-1; d_call: TRBD1; v_call: TRBV9; clone_size: many; cdr3_nt: TGTGCCAGCAGCGGGAGACAGGGAACCACCGGCAATGAGCAGTTCTTC; cdr3_aa: CASSGRQGTTGNEQFF
cdr3_length: 15; j_call: TRBJ2-5; d_call: TRBD1; v_call: TRBV6-5; clone_size: many; cdr3_nt: TGTGCCAGCAGTTACTCAGGCAGGGGGCGAGAGACCCAGTACTTC; cdr3_aa: CASSYSGRGRETQYF
cdr3_length: 15; j_call: TRBJ2-3; d_call: .; v_call: TRBV6-4; clone_size: many; cdr3_nt: TGTGCCAGCAGCCCGCTTGGGGGCCCGACAGATACGCAGTATTTT; cdr3_aa: CASSPLGGPTDTQYF
cdr3_length: 14; j_call: TRBJ2-3; d_call: .; v_call: TRBV5-1; clone_size: .; cdr3_nt: TGCGCCAGCAGCTGGAAGGGCAACACAGATACGCAGTATTTT; cdr3_aa: CASSWKGNTDTQYF
cdr3_length: 11; j_call: TRBJ1-2; d_call: TRBD1; v_call: TRBV12-3/TRBV12-4; clone_size: many; cdr3_nt: TGTGCCAGCAGGACAGGGGGAGGCTACACCTTC; cdr3_aa: CASRTGGGYTF
cdr3_length: 12; j_call: TRBJ1-1; d_call: .; v_call: TRBV27; clone_size: many; cdr3_nt: TGTGCCAGCAGTACGGTGAACACTGAAGCTTTCTTT; cdr3_aa: CASSTVNTEAFF
cdr3_length: 14; j_call: TRBJ1-1; d_call: .; v_call: TRBV5-1; clone_size: many; cdr3_nt: TGCGCCAGCAGCGCAGTGACAGCGAACACTGAAGCTTTCTTT; cdr3_aa: CASSAVTANTEAFF
cdr3_length: 14; j_call: TRBJ1-6; d_call: TRBD1; v_call: TRBV6-6; clone_size: .; cdr3_nt: TGTGCCAGCAGTTACGAGGACAGGGGTTCACCCCTCCACTTT; cdr3_aa: CASSYEDRGSPLHF
cdr3_length: 14; j_call: TRBJ1-6; d_call: TRBD1; v_call: TRBV7-2; clone_size: many; cdr3_nt: TGTGCCAGCAGCTGGGGACAGGGGTATTCACCCCTCCACTTT; cdr3_aa: CASSWGQGYSPLHF
cdr3_length: 14; j_call: TRBJ2-3; d_call: .; v_call: TRBV20-1; clone_size: .; cdr3_nt: TGCAGTGCCGCGTCACGGGGGCAGGCAGATACGCAGTATTTT; cdr3_aa: CSAASRGQADTQYF
cdr3_length: 15; j_call: TRBJ2-7; d_call: TRBD2; v_call: TRBV20-1; clone_size: .; cdr3_nt: TGCAGTGCTGATGGGGGGACTAGCGGGAGAGACGAGCAGTACTTC; cdr3_aa: CSADGGTSGRDEQYF
cdr3_length: 16; j_call: TRBJ2-3; d_call: .; v_call: TRBV6-5; clone_size: .; cdr3_nt: TGTGCCAGCAGTTACTCTGAATTGTGGGGCACAGATACGCAGTATTTT; cdr3_aa: CASSYSELWGTDTQYF
cdr3_length: 16; j_call: TRBJ2-1; d_call: TRBD2; v_call: TRBV6-5; clone_size: many; cdr3_nt: TGTGCCAGCAGTTACGGGACTAGCGGGAGTTTCAATGAGCAGTTCTTC; cdr3_aa: CASSYGTSGSFNEQFF
cdr3_length: 16; j_call: TRBJ2-1; d_call: TRBD2; v_call: TRBV6-5; clone_size: many; cdr3_nt: TGTGCCAGCAGTTTCGGACTAGCGGGAGTCTACAATGAGCAGTTCTTC; cdr3_aa: CASSFGLAGVYNEQFF
cdr3_length: 16; j_call: TRBJ1-4; d_call: .; v_call: TRBV7-9; clone_size: few; cdr3_nt: TGTGCCAGCAGTCCTCCTGTCGGGGGGTACTACGAAAAACTGTTTTTT; cdr3_aa: CASSPPVGGYYEKLFF
cdr3_length: 15; j_call: TRBJ2-1; d_call: TRBD2; v_call: TRBV27; clone_size: .; cdr3_nt: TGTGCCAGCAGTTCCCCTAGCGGGAGGAAGAATGAGCAGTTCTTC; cdr3_aa: CASSSPSGRKNEQFF
cdr3_length: 14; j_call: TRBJ1-1; d_call: TRBD1; v_call: TRBV5-1; clone_size: many; cdr3_nt: TGCGCCAGCAGCTCCGGGACAGGGAACACTGAAGCTTTCTTT; cdr3_aa: CASSSGTGNTEAFF
cdr3_length: 14; j_call: TRBJ2-7; d_call: .; v_call: TRBV28; clone_size: many; cdr3_nt: TGTGCCAGCAGTGCACCTCCCACCTCCTACGAGCAGTACTTC; cdr3_aa: CASSAPPTSYEQYF
cdr3_length: 15; j_call: TRBJ1-1; d_call: .; v_call: TRBV5-1; clone_size: many; cdr3_nt: TGCGCCAGCAGCTTGTTACAGGGTGCGAACACTGAAGCTTTCTTT; cdr3_aa: CASSLLQGANTEAFF
cdr3_length: 14; j_call: TRBJ2-3; d_call: .; v_call: TRBV12-3/TRBV12-4; clone_size: many; cdr3_nt: TGTGCCAGCAGTTTGAGCGGACCCGCAGATACGCAGTATTTT; cdr3_aa: CASSLSGPADTQYF
cdr3_length: 15; j_call: TRBJ1-1; d_call: TRBD1; v_call: TRBV6-2/TRBV6-3; clone_size: few; cdr3_nt: TGTGCCAGCAGTTACAGGACAGGCGATGAGCCTGAAGCTTTCTTT; cdr3_aa: CASSYRTGDEPEAFF
cdr3_length: 14; j_call: TRBJ2-7; d_call: TRBD2; v_call: TRBV5-1; clone_size: .; cdr3_nt: TGCGCCAGCAGCTTAGCGGGGTCGGTCTACGAGCAGTACTTC; cdr3_aa: CASSLAGSVYEQYF
cdr3_length: 11; j_call: TRBJ1-5; d_call: .; v_call: TRBV6-5; clone_size: few; cdr3_nt: TGTGCCAGCAGCCACGGGGGAGCCCAGCATTTT; cdr3_aa: CASSHGGAQHF
cdr3_length: 11; j_call: TRBJ1-2; d_call: TRBD1; v_call: TRBV29-1; clone_size: many; cdr3_nt: TGCAGCGTCCCTCCAGAGGGACAGCCCGCCTTC; cdr3_aa: CSVPPEGQPAF